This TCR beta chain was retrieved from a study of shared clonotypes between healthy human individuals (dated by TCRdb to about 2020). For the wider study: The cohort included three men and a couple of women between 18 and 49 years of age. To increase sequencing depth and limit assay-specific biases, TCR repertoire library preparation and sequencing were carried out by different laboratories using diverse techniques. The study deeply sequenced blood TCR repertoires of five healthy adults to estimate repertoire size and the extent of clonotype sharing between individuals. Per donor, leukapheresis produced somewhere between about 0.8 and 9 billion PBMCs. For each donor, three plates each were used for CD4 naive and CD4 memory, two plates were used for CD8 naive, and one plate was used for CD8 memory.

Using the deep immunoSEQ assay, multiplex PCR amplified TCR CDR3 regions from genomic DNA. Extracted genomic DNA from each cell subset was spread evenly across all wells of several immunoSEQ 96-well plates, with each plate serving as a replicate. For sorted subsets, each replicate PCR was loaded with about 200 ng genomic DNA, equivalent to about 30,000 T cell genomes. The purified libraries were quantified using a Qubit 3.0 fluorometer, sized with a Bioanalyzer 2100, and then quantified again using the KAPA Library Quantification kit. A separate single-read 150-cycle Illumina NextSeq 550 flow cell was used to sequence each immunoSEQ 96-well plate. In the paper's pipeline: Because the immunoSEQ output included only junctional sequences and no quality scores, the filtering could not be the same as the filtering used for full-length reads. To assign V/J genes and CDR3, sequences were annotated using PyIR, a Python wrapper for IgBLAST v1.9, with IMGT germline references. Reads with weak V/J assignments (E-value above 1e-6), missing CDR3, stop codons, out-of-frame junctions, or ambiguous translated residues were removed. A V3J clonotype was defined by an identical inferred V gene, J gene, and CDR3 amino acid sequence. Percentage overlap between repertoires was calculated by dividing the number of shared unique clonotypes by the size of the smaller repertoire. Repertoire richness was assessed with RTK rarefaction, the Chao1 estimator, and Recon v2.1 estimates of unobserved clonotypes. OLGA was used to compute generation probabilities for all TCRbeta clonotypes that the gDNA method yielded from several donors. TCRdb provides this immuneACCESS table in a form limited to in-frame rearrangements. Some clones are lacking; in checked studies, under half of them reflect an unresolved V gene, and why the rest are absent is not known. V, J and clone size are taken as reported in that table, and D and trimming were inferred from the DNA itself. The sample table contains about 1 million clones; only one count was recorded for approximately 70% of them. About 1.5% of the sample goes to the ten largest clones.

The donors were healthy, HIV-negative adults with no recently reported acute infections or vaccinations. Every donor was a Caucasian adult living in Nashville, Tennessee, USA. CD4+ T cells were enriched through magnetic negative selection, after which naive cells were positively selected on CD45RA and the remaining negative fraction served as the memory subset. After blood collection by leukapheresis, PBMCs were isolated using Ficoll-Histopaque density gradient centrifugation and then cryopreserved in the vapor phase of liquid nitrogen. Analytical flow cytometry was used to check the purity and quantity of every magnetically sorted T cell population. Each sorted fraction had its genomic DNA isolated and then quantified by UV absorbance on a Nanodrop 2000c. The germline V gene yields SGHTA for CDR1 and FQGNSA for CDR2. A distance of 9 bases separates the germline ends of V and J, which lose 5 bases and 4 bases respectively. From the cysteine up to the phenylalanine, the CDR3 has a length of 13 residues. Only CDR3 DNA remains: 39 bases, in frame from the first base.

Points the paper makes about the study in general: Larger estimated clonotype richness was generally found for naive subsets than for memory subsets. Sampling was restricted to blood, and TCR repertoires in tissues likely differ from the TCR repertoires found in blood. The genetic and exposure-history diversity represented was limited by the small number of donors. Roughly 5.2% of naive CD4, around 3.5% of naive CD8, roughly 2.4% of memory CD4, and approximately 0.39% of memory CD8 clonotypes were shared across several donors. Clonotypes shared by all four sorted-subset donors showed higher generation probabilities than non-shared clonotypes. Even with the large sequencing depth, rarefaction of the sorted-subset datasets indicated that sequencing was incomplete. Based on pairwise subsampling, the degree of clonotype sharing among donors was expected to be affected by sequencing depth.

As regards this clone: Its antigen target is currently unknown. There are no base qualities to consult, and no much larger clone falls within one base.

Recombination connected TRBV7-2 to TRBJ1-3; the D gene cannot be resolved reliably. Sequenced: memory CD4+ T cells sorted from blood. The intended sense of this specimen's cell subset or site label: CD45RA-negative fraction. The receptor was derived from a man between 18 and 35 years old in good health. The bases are TGTGCCAGCAGCCTAGGGTACGGAAACACCATATATTTT. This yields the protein CASSLGYGNTIYF.